This is a list of T cell receptor beta chains from one sample in a study of regulatory T cells in long-lasting Graves disease. TCRdb reprocessed the multiplex PCR reads with MiXCR, giving one entry per CDR3 protein. The repertoire has 600,000 to 850,000 distinct CDR3 sequences, around 32% of them found once; the top ten carry roughly 41%. The sequencing here drew on peripheral blood mononuclear cells (PBMCs), taken when the disease was refractory, from a patient treated with antithyroid drugs. The receptors shown here come from a female donor with Graves disease. Each CDR3 is given with its conserved first and last residue. D genes are given only for firm matches. A row's size may be missing; if present it is once, few, many or a size class.

V gene	J gene	D gene	clone size	CDR3 DNA	CDR3 protein
TRBV5-6	TRBJ1-4	NA	NA	TGTGCCAGCAGCTTGGTGGGGGAGGATGAAAAACTGTTTTTT	CASSLVGEDEKLFF
TRBV12-5	TRBJ2-2	TRBD2	NA	TGTGCTAGTGGTTTGTGGACGAATAGCGGGAGGGGGACCGGGGAGCTGTTTTTT	CASGLWTNSGRGTGELFF
TRBV20-1	TRBJ1-6	NA	NA	TGCGGGGGTGAGGGGCTGGATTCACCCCTCCACTTT	CGGEGLDSPLHF
TRBV19	TRBJ2-7	NA	NA	TGTGCCAGTATCTCCCCCTCCTACGAGCAGTACTTC	CASISPSYEQYF
TRBV6-1	TRBJ1-1	NA	NA	TGTGCCAGCACCCCCAATCATCCGGGGGGCTGGGACACTGAAGCTTTCTTT	CASTPNHPGGWDTEAFF
TRBV6-2/TRBV6-3	TRBJ2-7	NA	many	TGTGCCAGCAGTCGGACGGCCGCAACCTACGAGCAGTACTTC	CASSRTAATYEQYF
TRBV2	TRBJ1-5	NA	many	TGTGCCAGCAGTGAATCGCGAAATCAGCCCCAGCATTTT	CASSESRNQPQHF
TRBV14	TRBJ1-2	NA	NA	TGTGCCAGCAGCCAAGCCGGGACAAGCTATGGCTACACCTTC	CASSQAGTSYGYTF
TRBV6-1	TRBJ1-1	NA	many	TGTGCCAGCAACGTCAGGGGTCGGGACACTGAAGCTTTCTTT	CASNVRGRDTEAFF
TRBV3-1	TRBJ1-4	TRBD1	NA	TGTGCCAGCAGACCGGCACTCGGGACAGCTTCTGAAAAACTGTTTTTT	CASRPALGTASEKLFF
TRBV27	TRBJ1-4	TRBD1	NA	TGTGCCAGCAGGACAGGGAGTGAAAAACTGTTTTTT	CASRTGSEKLFF
TRBV6-1	TRBJ1-1	TRBD1	NA	TGTGCCAGCAGTACAGCCGACAGGGGGCATGAAGCTTTCTTT	CASSTADRGHEAFF
TRBV12-3/TRBV12-4	TRBJ1-4	NA	NA	TGTGCCAGCAGTTTCGACGGGGGATCGAATGAAAAACTGTTTTTT	CASSFDGGSNEKLFF
TRBV24-1	TRBJ2-2	NA	few	TGTGCCACCAGTGATTCGCGAACCGCGAACACCGGGGAGCTGTTTTTT	CATSDSRTANTGELFF
TRBV19	TRBJ2-2	NA	few	TGTGCCAGTAGTATTTGGAACACCGGGGAGCTGTTTTTT	CASSIWNTGELFF
TRBV3-1	TRBJ1-2	NA	many	TGTGCCAGCAGCAGGACGGGGGGCTACACCTTC	CASSRTGGYTF
TRBV29-1	TRBJ1-2	TRBD1	NA	TGCAGCGTCGATATAGGGGGCTCTGGCTACACCTTC	CSVDIGGSGYTF
TRBV28	TRBJ1-2	NA	few	TGTGCCAGCACCCTCCTGACAGTGAGGAGCGCTAACTATGGCTACACCTTC	CASTLLTVRSANYGYTF
TRBV29-1	TRBJ1-5	NA	NA	TGCAGCGTCAGCTTAGGACAGCCGGGGGCCCAGCATTTT	CSVSLGQPGAQHF
TRBV9	TRBJ1-2	NA	NA	TGTGCCAGCAGCCCCCCGCGTTACGGCGGCTACACCTTC	CASSPPRYGGYTF
TRBV14	TRBJ1-2	TRBD1	NA	TGTGCCAGCAGCCAAGCACAGGGGATTACCTATGGCTACACCTTC	CASSQAQGITYGYTF
TRBV20-1	TRBJ1-2	NA	NA	TGCAGTGCTATCACCGGGACTGAAGACTATGGCTACACCTTC	CSAITGTEDYGYTF
TRBV19	TRBJ2-7	NA	NA	TGTGCCAGTAGTATAGAAAGCTCCTACGAGCAGTACTTC	CASSIESSYEQYF
TRBV7-9	TRBJ1-2	TRBD1	many	TGTGCCAGCAGCCAAGACGGACAGGCAGCTAACTATGGCTACACCTTC	CASSQDGQAANYGYTF
TRBV6-1	TRBJ1-2	NA	few	TGTGCCAGCAGTGAAAGCAGGGTTGGTGGCTACACCTTC	CASSESRVGGYTF
TRBV27	TRBJ1-4	NA	NA	TGTGCCAGCAGTTTCATCAGGGGAGGGAATGAAAAACTGTTTTTT	CASSFIRGGNEKLFF
TRBV27	TRBJ2-7	NA	few	TGTGCCAGCAGTGACGGGACGAGGCCCAGCCTGGAGCAGTACTTC	CASSDGTRPSLEQYF
TRBV20-1	TRBJ1-2	NA	NA	TGCAGTGCTGGGCCGTTTGCGGGGCGGGGTGGCTACACCTTC	CSAGPFAGRGGYTF